Each of the 17 T cell receptor beta chains below was sequenced from the same sample in a study of human T cells and chemical hapten exposure. Time point reported: patch test 1, 2 weeks after DPC sensitization. Sample treatment: therapeutic diphenylcyclopropenone sensitization with weekly scalp DPC. A single record per CDR3 protein comes from TCRdb applying MiXCR to the RACE reads. The sample carries over 11,000 distinct CDR3 sequences, approximately 16% recorded once. This sample comprised whole blood, obtained in connection with sensitization to the hapten diphenylcyclopropenone (DPC). These receptors were obtained from a woman aged 25-40 years with alopecia areata. Some clones in this sample may be carry-over from other donors' samples.

This clonotype showed up many times. The CDR3, as DNA: TGTGCCAGCAGCTTAGGAGCCACAGATACGCAGTATTTT. Translating gives CASSLGATDTQYF. The rearrangement links TRBV7-9 to TRBJ2-3, with D unclear. This CDR3 comprises 13 residues. Between the trimmed V and J ends, which lost 1 base and 2 bases, there was a span of 4 bases. Germline V gives CDR1 SEHNR, CDR2 FQNEAQ (reference sequence).

This clonotype has ten or more counts. The V and J genes are TRBV27 and TRBJ2-1; TRBD2 matches 8 bases. The CDR3 is 17 residues long. The trim removed 2 bases at V and 4 bases at J, leaving 10 bases unmatched. CDR1 MNHEY and CDR2 SMNVEV come from the germline V gene (reference sequence). CDR3 in DNA: TGTGCCAGCAGTTTAGTAGATCGGCCTAGCGGGTACAATGAGCAGTTCTTC. Translated, it gives CASSLVDRPSGYNEQFF.

This clonotype was found many times. This chain uses TRBV28 with TRBJ2-2; TRBD2 matches at 7 bases. The germline gives CDR1 MDHEN, CDR2 SYDVKM. The J segment lost 1 base and the V segment lost 6 bases, leaving 5 bases of the junction unmatched. The CDR3 loop spans 15 amino acids. The CDR3 DNA reads TGTGCCAGCAGACCAAGCGGGAAGAACACCGGGGAGCTGTTTTTT. This gives the protein CASRPSGKNTGELFF.

This clonotype was counted many times. The V and J genes are TRBV10-3 and TRBJ1-2; D is perhaps TRBD1 (6 bases). V gave up 0 bases and J gave up 4 bases, with 12 bases separating them. Per the germline V gene, CDR1 is ENHRY and CDR2 is SYGVKD. The CDR3 spans 15 residues. CDR3 sequence reads: CAISESPGAGYGYTF. CDR3 sequence (DNA): TGTGCCATCAGTGAGTCCCCAGGGGCGGGCTATGGCTACACCTTC.

This clonotype has at least ten counts. The gene calls are TRBV6-6 and TRBJ2-1, with TRBD1 identical over 10 bases. Trimming removed 7 bases from V and 7 bases from J; junction bases left unmatched: 7. Germline-derived CDR1 and CDR2 are MNHNY and SVGAGI (reference sequence). The CDR3 is 14 residues long. CDR3 in DNA: TGTGCCAGCATTGAGACAGGGGGCTTGAATGAGCAGTTCTTC. This sequence encodes CASIETGGLNEQFF.

This clonotype came up many times. V and J are TRBV6-2 or TRBV6-3 and TRBJ2-5; 9 bases agree with TRBD2. Unmatched junction bases numbered 8, after V lost 5 bases and J lost 7 bases. The CDR3 has 14 residues. CDR1 is MNHEY and CDR2 is SVGEGT in the germline V gene. As DNA, the CDR3 is TGTGCCAGCAGTCGCAGCGGGGGGAAGATGACCCAGTACTTC. This codes for CASSRSGGKMTQYF.

This clonotype is deemed medium-sized. The CDR3 nucleotides read TGCAGCGTTGAACGCATAGGACCTTATCATTCACCCCTCCACTTT. Amino acid sequence: CSVERIGPYHSPLHF. The genes are TRBV29-1 and TRBJ1-6; D is ambiguous. This CDR3 comprises 15 residues. V was shortened by 2 bases and J by 8 bases, with 16 bases between the two germline ends. Germline CDR1 SQVTM, CDR2 ANQGSEA.

This clonotype was observed many times. The chain combines TRBV5-1 with TRBJ2-3, with 7 bases fitting TRBD2. Germline CDR1 reads SGHRS; CDR2 reads YFSETQ. V shed 4 bases and J 2 bases; nucleotides not matched to a gene: 4. This CDR3 has 14 amino acids. The CDR3 sequence: CASSKGTNTDTQYF. CDR3 in DNA: TGCGCCAGCAGCAAAGGGACTAACACAGATACGCAGTATTTT.

This clonotype is judged medium-sized (0.01 to 0.1%). CDR3 DNA: TGCGCCAGCAGCTTGGCCGGGACACCCGTGCAGCCCCAGCATTTT. Translating it yields CASSLAGTPVQPQHF. This chain joins TRBV5-1 and TRBJ1-5, with a weak D call TRBD1 (6 bases). CDR1 SGHRS and CDR2 YFSETQ come from the germline V gene. The CDR3 is made up of 15 amino acids. Trimming stripped 0 bases from V and 7 bases from J, with 14 bases between.

In its sample, this clonotype ranks as medium-sized (0.01 to 0.1%). V is TRBV5-1 and J is TRBJ1-6; D is uncertain. CDR1 and CDR2 (germline): SGHRS, YFSETQ. CDR3 length equals 12 residues. Trimming took off 4 bases at V and 7 bases at J, with 6 bases between the two ends. In nucleotides, the CDR3 is TGCGCCAGCAGCGTACAGAATTCACCCCTCCACTTT. This codes for CASSVQNSPLHF.

This clonotype was seen many times. The chain joins TRBV6-6 to TRBJ1-5; D not certain. The CDR3 loop spans 16 amino acids. Germline CDR1 MNHNY, CDR2 SVGAGI (reference sequence). Deletions cut 6 bases from V and 0 bases from J, with 15 bases between. The CDR3 sequence: CASRTATAYSNQPQHF. As DNA, the CDR3 is TGTGCCAGCAGGACCGCGACGGCGTATAGCAATCAGCCCCAGCATTTT.

This clonotype was detected ten times or more. V gene TRBV7-9 combines with J gene TRBJ2-3; TRBD2 matches 9 bases. J gave up 6 bases and V 11 bases, and 18 bases lay outside the gene matches. Per germline, CDR1 SEHNR and CDR2 FQNEAQ (reference sequence). The CDR3 has 16 residues. CDR3 residues: CARTRHVAGALDTQYF. The CDR3 DNA reads as TGTGCCCGAACCCGGCACGTAGCGGGAGCTTTGGATACGCAGTATTTT.

This clonotype was found many times. This rearrangement joins TRBV18 to TRBJ1-6; perhaps TRBD1 as D (6 bases). Germline V gene sequence: CDR1 KGHSH, CDR2 LQKENI. The germline V and J ends were trimmed by 3 bases and 13 bases, with 22 bases remaining between them. The CDR3 runs to 16 residues. In DNA form, the CDR3 reads TGTGCCAGCTCACCGTTACAGGGTAACAAAGGATTCCCCCTCCACTTT. This sequence encodes CASSPLQGNKGFPLHF. Full variable domain (missing parts from reference TRBV18 and TRBJ1-6): NAGVMQNPRHLVRRRGQEARLRCSPMKGHSHVYWYRQLPEEGLKFMVYLQKENIIDESGMPKERFSAEFPKEGPSILRIQQVVRGDSAAYFCASSPLQGNKGFPLHFGNGTRLTVT.

This clonotype counts as medium-sized. This chain uses TRBV4-3 with TRBJ2-1; D uncertain. With 4 bases removed from V and 7 bases from J, the gap between germline ends came to 11 bases. Germline CDR1 is LGHNA and CDR2 is YSLEER. The CDR3 is made up of 13 amino acids. CDR3 in amino acids: CASSRLITNEQFF. In DNA, the CDR3 is TGCGCCAGCAGCCGACTCATCACAAATGAGCAGTTCTTC.

The sample holds a few counts of this clonotype. The chain is built from TRBV5-1 and TRBJ1-2; unclear D gene. The V end was cut by 2 bases, the J end by 8 bases, with 19 bases between. In germline, CDR1 is SGHRS, CDR2 YFSETQ. The CDR3 length is 15 residues. The CDR3 reads CASSFSSPPGYGYTF. The CDR3 coding sequence is TGCGCCAGCAGCTTTTCCTCACCTCCGGGCTACGGCTACACCTTC.

This clonotype qualifies as medium-sized (0.01 to 0.1%). This chain connects TRBV11-2 to TRBJ1-1; D gene uncertain. Trimming left V 2 bases short and J 5 bases short, with 9 bases between. This CDR3 contains 13 residues. The germline CDR1 and CDR2 sequences are SGHAT and FQNNGV. The CDR3 sequence is CASSLRSVTEAFF. CDR3 DNA: TGTGCCAGCAGCTTAAGATCGGTGACTGAAGCTTTCTTT.

This clonotype occurred a few times. J is TRBJ2-2 and V is TRBV28; the D is unclear. Germline loops: CDR1 MDHEN, CDR2 SYDVKM. V was pared by 10 bases and J by 1 base, with 7 bases between. This CDR3 spans 12 amino acids. CDR3 nucleotide sequence: TGTGCCACCACGGTGAACACCGGGGAGCTGTTTTTT. This codes for CATTVNTGELFF.